Sequencing of this TCR beta chain was carried out in a study of blood T cell repertoires in COVID-19. The CDR3 runs to 14 residues. The germline V gene has CDR1 SNHLY and CDR2 FYNNEI. After removal of 10 bases from V and 7 bases from J, the junction contained 7 bases not matched to a gene. In the study's own analysis: Amplified reference gene primers provided the basis for estimating nucleated cell counts. Clones were read by immunoSEQ multiplex PCR, and TCRdb kept only the in-frame ones, dropping some. V and J calls and clone size are copied from that table; D and trimming were computed from the DNA. The sample holds a few hundred thousand clones, 83% seen once.

This sequence was found in a man aged 45-60 years with active or convalescent COVID-19. Sequenced: peripheral blood. The V call is TRBV2, the J call TRBJ2-1; 13 positions match TRBD2. This CDR3 is CATEGTSGANEQFF. Here the CDR3 DNA reads TGTGCCACCGAAGGGACTAGCGGGGCGAATGAGCAGTTCTTC. The full variable domain, with the rest looked up from reference TRBV2 and TRBJ2-1, is EPEVTQTPSHQVTQMGQEVILRCVPISNHLYFYWYRQILGQKVEFLVSFYNNEISEKSEIFDDQFSVERPDGSNFTLKIRSTKLEDSAMYFCATEGTSGANEQFFGPGTRLTVL.